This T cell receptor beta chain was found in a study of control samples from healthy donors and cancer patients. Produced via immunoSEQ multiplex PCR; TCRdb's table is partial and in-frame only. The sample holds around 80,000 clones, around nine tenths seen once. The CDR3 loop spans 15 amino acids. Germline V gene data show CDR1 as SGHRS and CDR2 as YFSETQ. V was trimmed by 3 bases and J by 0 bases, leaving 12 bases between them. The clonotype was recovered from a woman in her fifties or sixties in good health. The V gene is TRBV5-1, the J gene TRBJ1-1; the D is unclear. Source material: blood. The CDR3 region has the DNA TGCGCCAGCAGCTGGGTAGGGATCATGAACACTGAAGCTTTCTTT. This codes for CASSWVGIMNTEAFF.